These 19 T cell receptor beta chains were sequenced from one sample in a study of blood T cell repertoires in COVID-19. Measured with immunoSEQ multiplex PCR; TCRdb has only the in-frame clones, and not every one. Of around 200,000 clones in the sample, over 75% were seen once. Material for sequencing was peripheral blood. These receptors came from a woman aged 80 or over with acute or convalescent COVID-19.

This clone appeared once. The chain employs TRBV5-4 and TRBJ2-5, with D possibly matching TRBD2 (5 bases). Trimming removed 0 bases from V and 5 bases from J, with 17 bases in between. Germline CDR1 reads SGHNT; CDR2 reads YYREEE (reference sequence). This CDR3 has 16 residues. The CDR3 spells CASSLDIPRGMETQYF. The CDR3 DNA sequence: TGTGCCAGCAGCTTGGATATCCCTCGGGGTATGGAGACCCAGTACTTC.

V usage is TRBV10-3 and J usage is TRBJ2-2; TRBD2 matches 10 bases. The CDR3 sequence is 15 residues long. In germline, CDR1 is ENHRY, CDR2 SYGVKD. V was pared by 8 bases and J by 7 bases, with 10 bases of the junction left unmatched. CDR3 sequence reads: CAIGAGGPGGGELFF. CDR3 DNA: TGTGCCATCGGAGCGGGAGGGCCTGGAGGCGGGGAGCTGTTTTTT.

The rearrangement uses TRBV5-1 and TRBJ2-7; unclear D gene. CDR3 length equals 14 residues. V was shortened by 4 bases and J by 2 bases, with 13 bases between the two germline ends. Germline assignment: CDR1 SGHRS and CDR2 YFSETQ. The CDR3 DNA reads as TGCGCCAGCAGCCCGGTTGGGCCGGCCTACGAGCAGTACTTC. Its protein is CASSPVGPAYEQYF.

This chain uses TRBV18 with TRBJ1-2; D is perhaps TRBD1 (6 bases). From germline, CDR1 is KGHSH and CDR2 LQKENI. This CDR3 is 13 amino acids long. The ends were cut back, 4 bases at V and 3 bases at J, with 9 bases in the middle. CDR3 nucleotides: TGTGCCAGCTCACTTTCAGGGGACTATGGCTACACCTTC. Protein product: CASSLSGDYGYTF.

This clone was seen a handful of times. CDR3 protein: CSAGGQGMNQPQHF. The CDR3 coding sequence is TGCAGTGCTGGTGGACAGGGGATGAATCAGCCCCAGCATTTT. The chain combines TRBV20-1 with TRBJ1-5; 9 bases line up with TRBD1. The V segment lost 5 bases and the J segment 4 bases; nucleotides outside the gene matches: 6. The CDR3 totals 14 residues. CDR1 is DFQATT, CDR2 SNEGSKA, per germline (reference sequence).

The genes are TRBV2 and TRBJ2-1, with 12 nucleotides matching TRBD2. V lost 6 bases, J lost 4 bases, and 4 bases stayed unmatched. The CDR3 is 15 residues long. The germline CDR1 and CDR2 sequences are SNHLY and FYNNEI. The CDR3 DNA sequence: TGTGCCAGCAGCCGGGGACTAGCGGGTTACAATGAGCAGTTCTTC. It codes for CASSRGLAGYNEQFF.

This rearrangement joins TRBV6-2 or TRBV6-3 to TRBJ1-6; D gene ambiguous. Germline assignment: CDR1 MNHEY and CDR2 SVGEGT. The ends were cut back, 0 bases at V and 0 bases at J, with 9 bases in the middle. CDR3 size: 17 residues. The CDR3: CASSYSAGFSYNSPLHF. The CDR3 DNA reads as TGTGCCAGCAGTTACTCGGCTGGCTTCTCCTATAATTCACCCCTCCACTTT.

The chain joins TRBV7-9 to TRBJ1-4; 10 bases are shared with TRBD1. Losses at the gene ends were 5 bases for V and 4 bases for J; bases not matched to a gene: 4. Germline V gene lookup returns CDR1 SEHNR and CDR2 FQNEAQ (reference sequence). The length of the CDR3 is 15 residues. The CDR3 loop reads CASSPRTGGNEKLFF. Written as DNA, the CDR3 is TGTGCCAGCAGCCCCAGGACAGGGGGTAATGAAAAACTGTTTTTT.

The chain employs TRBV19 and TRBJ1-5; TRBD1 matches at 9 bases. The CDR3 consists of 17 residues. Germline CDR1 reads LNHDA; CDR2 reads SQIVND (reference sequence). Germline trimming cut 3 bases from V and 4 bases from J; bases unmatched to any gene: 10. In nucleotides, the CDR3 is TGTGCCAGTAGTATGGGTGGGCAAGGACAGGGGAATCAGCCCCAGCATTTT. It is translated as CASSMGGQGQGNQPQHF.

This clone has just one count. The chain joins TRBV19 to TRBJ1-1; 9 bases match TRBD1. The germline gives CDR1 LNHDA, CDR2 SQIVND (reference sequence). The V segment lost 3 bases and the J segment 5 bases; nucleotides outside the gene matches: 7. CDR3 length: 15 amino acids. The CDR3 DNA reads TGTGCCAGTAGTATCGGACAGGGGCGAAGGACTGAAGCTTTCTTT. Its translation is CASSIGQGRRTEAFF.

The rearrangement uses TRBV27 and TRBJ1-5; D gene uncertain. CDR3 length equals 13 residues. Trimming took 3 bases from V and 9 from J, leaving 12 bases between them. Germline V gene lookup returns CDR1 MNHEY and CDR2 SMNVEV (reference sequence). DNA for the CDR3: TGTGCCAGCAGTTTGGAACGAAGAGGGCCCCAGCATTTT. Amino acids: CASSLERRGPQHF.

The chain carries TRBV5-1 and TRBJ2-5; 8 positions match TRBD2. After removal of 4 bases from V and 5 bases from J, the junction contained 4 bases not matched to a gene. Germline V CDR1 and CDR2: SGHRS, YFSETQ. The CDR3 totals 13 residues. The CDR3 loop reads CASSSGGSETQYF. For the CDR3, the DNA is TGCGCCAGCAGCAGCGGGGGTTCGGAGACCCAGTACTTC.

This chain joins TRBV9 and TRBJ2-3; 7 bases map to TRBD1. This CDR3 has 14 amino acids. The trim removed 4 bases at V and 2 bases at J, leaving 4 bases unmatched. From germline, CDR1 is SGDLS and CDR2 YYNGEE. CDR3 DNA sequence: TGTGCCAGCAGCATGGGACAGTACACAGATACGCAGTATTTT. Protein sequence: CASSMGQYTDTQYF.

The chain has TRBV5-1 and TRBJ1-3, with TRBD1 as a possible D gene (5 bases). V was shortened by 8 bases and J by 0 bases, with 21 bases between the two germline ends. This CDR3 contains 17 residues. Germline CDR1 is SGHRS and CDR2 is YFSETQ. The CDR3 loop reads CASHETPTATSGNTIYF. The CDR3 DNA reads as TGCGCCAGTCATGAAACCCCGACAGCGACCTCTGGAAACACCATATATTTT.

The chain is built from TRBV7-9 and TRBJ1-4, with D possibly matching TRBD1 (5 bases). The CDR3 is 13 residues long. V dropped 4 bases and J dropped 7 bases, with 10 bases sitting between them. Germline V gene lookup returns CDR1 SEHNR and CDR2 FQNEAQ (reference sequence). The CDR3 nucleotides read TGTGCCAGCAGCTCAGGGCCTAGTGAAAAACTGTTTTTT. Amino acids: CASSSGPSEKLFF.

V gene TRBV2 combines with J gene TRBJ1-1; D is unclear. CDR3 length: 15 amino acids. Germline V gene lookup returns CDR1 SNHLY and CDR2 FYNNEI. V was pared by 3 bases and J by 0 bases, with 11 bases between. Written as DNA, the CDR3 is TGTGCCAGCAGTGATGTAGATCCCATGAACACTGAAGCTTTCTTT. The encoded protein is CASSDVDPMNTEAFF.

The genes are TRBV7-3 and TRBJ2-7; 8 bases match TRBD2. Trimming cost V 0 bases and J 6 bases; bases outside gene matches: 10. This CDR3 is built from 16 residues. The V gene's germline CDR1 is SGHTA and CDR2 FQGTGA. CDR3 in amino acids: CASSLTSGTSTVEQYF. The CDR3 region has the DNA TGTGCCAGCAGCTTAACTAGCGGGACATCAACTGTCGAGCAGTACTTC. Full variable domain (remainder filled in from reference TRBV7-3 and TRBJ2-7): GAGVSQTPSNKVTEKGKYVELRCDPISGHTALYWYRQSLGQGPEFLIYFQGTGAADDSGLPNDRFFAVRPEGSVSTLKIQRTERGDSAVYLCASSLTSGTSTVEQYFGPGTRLTVT.

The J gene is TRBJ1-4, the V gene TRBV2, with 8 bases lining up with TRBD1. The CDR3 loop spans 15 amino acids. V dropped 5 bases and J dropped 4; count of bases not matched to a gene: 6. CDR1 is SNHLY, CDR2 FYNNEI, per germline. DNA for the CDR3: TGTGCCAGCAGTCCGGGACAGGCTTATAATGAAAAACTGTTTTTT. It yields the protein CASSPGQAYNEKLFF.

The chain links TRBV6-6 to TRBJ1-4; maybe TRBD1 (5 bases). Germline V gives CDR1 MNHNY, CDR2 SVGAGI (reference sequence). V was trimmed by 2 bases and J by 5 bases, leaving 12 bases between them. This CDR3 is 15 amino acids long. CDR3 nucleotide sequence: TGTGCCAGCAGTTACAGCCGGGGGAGCAATGAAAAACTGTTTTTT. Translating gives CASSYSRGSNEKLFF.